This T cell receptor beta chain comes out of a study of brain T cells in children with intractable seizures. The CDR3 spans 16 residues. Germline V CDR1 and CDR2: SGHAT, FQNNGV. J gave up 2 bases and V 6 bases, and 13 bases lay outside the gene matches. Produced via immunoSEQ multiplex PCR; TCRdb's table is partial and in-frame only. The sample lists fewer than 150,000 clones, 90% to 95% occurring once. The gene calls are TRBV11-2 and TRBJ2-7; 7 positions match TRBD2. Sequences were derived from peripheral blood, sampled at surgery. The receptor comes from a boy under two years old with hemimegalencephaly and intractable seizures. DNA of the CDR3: TGTGCCAGCAGTCTAGGGAGTGAGGGACTAACCTACGAGCAGTACTTC. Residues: CASSLGSEGLTYEQYF.